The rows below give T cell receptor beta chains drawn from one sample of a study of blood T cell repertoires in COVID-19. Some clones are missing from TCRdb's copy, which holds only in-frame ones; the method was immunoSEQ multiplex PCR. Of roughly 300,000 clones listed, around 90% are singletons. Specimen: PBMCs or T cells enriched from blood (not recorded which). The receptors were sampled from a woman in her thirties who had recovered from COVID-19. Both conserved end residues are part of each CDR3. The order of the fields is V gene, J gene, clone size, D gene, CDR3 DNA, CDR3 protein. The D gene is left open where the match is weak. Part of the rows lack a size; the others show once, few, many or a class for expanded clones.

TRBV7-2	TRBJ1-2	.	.	TGTGCCAGCAGTGCTCATGGGGGGAACTATGGCTACACCTTC	CASSAHGGNYGYTF
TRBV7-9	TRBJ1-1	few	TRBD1	TGTGCCAGCAGCGCCAGACAGGGAGTTACTGAAGCTTTCTTT	CASSARQGVTEAFF
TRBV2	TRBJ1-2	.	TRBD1	TGTGCCAGCAGCAAGCCGACAGGGGACTATGGCTACACCTTC	CASSKPTGDYGYTF
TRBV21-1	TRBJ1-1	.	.	TGTGCCAGCAGCAAAAAAGGAATAGGGCTGACAGCCCTTAACACTGAAGCTTTCTTT	CASSKKGIGLTALNTEAFF
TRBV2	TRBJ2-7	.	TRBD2	TGTGCCAGCGGGGGGGACGAGCAGTACTTC	CASGGDEQYF
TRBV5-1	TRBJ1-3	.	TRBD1	TGCGCCAGCAGCCTTCAGGGGGGTGGAAACACCATATATTTT	CASSLQGGGNTIYF
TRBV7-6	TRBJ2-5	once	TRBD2	TGTGCCAGCAGCTTAGCTCTAGCGGGGCAAGAGACCCAGTACTTC	CASSLALAGQETQYF
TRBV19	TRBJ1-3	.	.	TGTGCCAGTAGTGACAGGGGAAACACCATATATTTT	CASSDRGNTIYF
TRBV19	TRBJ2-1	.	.	TGTGCCAGTAGTATCGGAGGCTTTTGGGAGCAGTTCTTC	CASSIGGFWEQFF
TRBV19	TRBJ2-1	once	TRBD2	TGTGCCAGTAGCAACATAGCGGGGGCCCTCTACAATGAGCAGTTCTTC	CASSNIAGALYNEQFF
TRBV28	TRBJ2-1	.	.	TGTGCCAGCAGTTTTATGGGGGCCAGAGACAATGAGCAGTTCTTC	CASSFMGARDNEQFF
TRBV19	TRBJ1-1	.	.	TGTGCCCGAAGGGGAACGTTGGAAGCTTTCTTT	CARRGTLEAFF
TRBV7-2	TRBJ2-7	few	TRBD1	TGTGCCAGCAGCCATGACAGGGCTTTATACGAGCAGTACTTC	CASSHDRALYEQYF
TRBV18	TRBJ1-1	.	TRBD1	TGTGCCAGCTCAAGGGACAGGGGGGTTAACACTGAAGCTTTCTTT	CASSRDRGVNTEAFF
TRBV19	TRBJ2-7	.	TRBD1	TGTGCCAGTAGTACGTACCTCAAAGGGACAGAAGACGAGCAGTACTTC	CASSTYLKGTEDEQYF
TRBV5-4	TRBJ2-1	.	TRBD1	TGTGCCAGCAGCTTGTGGGACAGGGGCTCCAATGAGCAGTTCTTC	CASSLWDRGSNEQFF
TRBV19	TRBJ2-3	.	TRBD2	TGTGCCAGTAGGGGACTAGTGGGAGATACGCAGTATTTT	CASRGLVGDTQYF
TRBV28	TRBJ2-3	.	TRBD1	TGTGCCAGCAGTTTGCCAGGGGGAGGCACAGATACGCAGTATTTT	CASSLPGGGTDTQYF
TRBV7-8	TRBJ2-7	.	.	TGTGCCAGCAGCCGCTACCCTTACGAGCAGTACTTC	CASSRYPYEQYF
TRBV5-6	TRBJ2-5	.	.	TGTGCCAGCAGCTTGGGGATGGGGCTCGGGGAGACCCAGTACTTC	CASSLGMGLGETQYF
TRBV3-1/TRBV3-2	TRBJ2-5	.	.	TGTGCCAGCAGCCGTCTAGAGACCCAGTACTTC	CASSRLETQYF
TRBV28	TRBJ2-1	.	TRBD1	TGTGCCAGCAGTCCCGGACAGGGGGCTGGTCATGAGCAGTTCTTC	CASSPGQGAGHEQFF
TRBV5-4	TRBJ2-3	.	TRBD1	TGTGCCAGCAGCATTGACAGGGGGAAAAATACGCAGTATTTT	CASSIDRGKNTQYF
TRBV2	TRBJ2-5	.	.	TGTGCCAGCAGTGACCCGAGGGTAGCAGAGACCCAGTACTTC	CASSDPRVAETQYF
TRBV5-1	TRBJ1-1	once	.	TGCGCCAGCAGCTTGGACGGAGGGGTCGTGGACACTGAAGCTTTCTTT	CASSLDGGVVDTEAFF
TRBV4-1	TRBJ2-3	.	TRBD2	TGCGCCAGCAGCCAAGATAGCGGGGGGCCCCTTACGCAGTATTTT	CASSQDSGGPLTQYF
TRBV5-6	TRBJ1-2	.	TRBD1	TGTGCCAGCAGCTTGAACGGGGACAGGGATTATGGCTACACCTTC	CASSLNGDRDYGYTF